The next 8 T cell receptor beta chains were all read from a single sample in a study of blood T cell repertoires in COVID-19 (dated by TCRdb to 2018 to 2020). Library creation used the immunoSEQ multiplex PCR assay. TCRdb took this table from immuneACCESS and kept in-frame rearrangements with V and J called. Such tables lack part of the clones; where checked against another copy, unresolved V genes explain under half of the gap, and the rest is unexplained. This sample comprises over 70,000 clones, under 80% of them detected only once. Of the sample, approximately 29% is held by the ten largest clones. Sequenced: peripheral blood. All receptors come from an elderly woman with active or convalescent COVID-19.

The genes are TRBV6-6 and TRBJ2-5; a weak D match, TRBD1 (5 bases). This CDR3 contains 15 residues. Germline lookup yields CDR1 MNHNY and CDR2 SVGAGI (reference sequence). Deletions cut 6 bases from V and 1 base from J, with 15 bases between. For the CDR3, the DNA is TGTGCCAGCAGACACAAGACAGTAAGCCAAGAGACCCAGTACTTC. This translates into CASRHKTVSQETQYF.

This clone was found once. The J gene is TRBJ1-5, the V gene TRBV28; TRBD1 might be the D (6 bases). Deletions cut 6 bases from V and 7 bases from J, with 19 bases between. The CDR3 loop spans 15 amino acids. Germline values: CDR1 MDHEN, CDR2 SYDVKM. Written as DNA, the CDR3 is TGTGCCAGCAGCCGAAGACAGGAGAAGATCCAGCCCCAGCATTTT. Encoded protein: CASSRRQEKIQPQHF.

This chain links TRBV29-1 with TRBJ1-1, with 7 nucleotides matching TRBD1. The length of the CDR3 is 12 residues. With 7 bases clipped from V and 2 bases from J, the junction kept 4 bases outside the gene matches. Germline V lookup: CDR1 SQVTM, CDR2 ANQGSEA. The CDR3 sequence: CSARTGNTEAFF. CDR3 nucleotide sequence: TGCAGCGCCCGGACAGGTAACACTGAAGCTTTCTTT.

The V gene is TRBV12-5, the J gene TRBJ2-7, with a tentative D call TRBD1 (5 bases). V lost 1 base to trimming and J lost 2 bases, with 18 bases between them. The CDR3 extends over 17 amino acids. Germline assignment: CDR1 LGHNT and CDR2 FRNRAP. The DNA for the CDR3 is TGTGCTAGTGGTTTGGCCTTGTCAAACAGGAACCCCTACGAGCAGTACTTC. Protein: CASGLALSNRNPYEQYF. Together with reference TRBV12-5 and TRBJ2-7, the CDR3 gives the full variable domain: DARVTQTPRHKVTEMGQEVTMRCQPILGHNTVFWYRQTMMQGLELLAYFRNRAPLDDSGMPKDRFSAEMPDATLATLKIQPSEPRDSAVYFCASGLALSNRNPYEQYFGPGTRLTVT.

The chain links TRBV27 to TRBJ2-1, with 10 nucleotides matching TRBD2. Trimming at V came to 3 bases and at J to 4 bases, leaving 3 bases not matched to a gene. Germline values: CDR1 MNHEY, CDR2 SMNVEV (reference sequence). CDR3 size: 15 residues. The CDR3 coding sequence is TGTGCCAGCAGTTTGCTAGCGGGAGAGTACAATGAGCAGTTCTTC. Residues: CASSLLAGEYNEQFF.

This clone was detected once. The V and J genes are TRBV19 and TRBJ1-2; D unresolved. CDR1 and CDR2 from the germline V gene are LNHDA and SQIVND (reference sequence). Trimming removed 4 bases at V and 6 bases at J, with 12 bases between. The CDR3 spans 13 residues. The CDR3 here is CASSTTDWNGYTF. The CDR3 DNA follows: TGTGCCAGTAGTACCACCGACTGGAATGGCTACACCTTC.

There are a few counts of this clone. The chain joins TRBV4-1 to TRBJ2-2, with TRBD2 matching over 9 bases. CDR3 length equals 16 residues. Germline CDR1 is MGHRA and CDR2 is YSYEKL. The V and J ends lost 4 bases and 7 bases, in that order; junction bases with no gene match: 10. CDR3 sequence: CASSPEGSGGFGELFF. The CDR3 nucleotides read TGCGCCAGCAGCCCCGAAGGTAGCGGGGGCTTCGGGGAGCTGTTTTTT.

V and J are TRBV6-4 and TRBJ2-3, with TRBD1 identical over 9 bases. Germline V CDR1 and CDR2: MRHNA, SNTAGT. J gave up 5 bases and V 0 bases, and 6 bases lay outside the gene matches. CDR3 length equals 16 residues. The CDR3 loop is CASSDSKGQGKDTQYF. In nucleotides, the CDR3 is TGTGCCAGCAGTGACTCGAAGGGACAGGGTAAAGATACGCAGTATTTT.